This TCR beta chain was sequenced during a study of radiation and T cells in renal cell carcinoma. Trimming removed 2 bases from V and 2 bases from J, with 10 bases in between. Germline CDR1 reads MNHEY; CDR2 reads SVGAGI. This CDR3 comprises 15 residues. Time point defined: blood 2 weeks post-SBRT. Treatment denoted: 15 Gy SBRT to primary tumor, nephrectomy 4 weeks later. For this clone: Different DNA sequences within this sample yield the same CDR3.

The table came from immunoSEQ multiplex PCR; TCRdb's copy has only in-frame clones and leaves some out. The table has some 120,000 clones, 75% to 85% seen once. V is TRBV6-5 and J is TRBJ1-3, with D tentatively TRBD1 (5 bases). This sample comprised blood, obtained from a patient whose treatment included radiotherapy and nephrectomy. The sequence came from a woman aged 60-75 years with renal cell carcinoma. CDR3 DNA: TGTGCCAGCAGTTACGGGCAGGGCGCTGGAAACACCATATATTTT. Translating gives CASSYGQGAGNTIYF.